This is a list of T cell receptor beta chains from one sample in a study of response to subunit inactivated influenza vaccine. TCRdb reprocessed the RT-PCR reads with MiXCR, giving one entry per CDR3 protein. Of some 540,000 distinct CDR3 sequences in the sample, approximately 22% were seen once. The sample was also reused in another study, on T cells expressing NK-cell markers.

The source material was CD4+ T cells sorted from PBMCs, sampled about 11 days after vaccination. These receptors originate from a man aged 45-60 years who received an inactivated influenza vaccine. Each CDR3 is given with its conserved first and last residue. Each record gives: CDR3 DNA, CDR3 protein, clone size, D gene, V gene, J gene. D genes are given only for firm matches. A row's size may be missing; if present it is once, few, many or a size class.

DNA: TGTGCCAGCGGACAGGGGACCTATGGCTACACCTTC
CDR3: CASGQGTYGYTF
size: -
D: TRBD1
V: TRBV7-2
J: TRBJ1-2

DNA: TGTGCCAGCAGCAACTACAGGGGGCGTAATTCACCCCTCCACTTT
CDR3: CASSNYRGRNSPLHF
size: few
D: TRBD1
V: TRBV7-2
J: TRBJ1-6

DNA: TGCGCCAGCAGCCAAGGATCGAGCAGGGATAGGAATACGCAGTATTTT
CDR3: CASSQGSSRDRNTQYF
size: -
D: -
V: TRBV4-3
J: TRBJ2-3

DNA: TGTGCCAGCAGAAAGGGACAGGGAAGGTCCGAGCAGTACTTC
CDR3: CASRKGQGRSEQYF
size: few
D: TRBD1
V: TRBV28
J: TRBJ2-7

DNA: TGTGCCATCAGGAGGGACAGGGGGCTGGAGGAGACCCAGTACTTC
CDR3: CAIRRDRGLEETQYF
size: -
D: TRBD1
V: TRBV10-3
J: TRBJ2-5

DNA: TGTGCCAGCAGACTTAGCGGGGGGGCCGGTTCACCCAAAAACATTCAGTACTTC
CDR3: CASRLSGGAGSPKNIQYF
size: many
D: TRBD2
V: TRBV7-2
J: TRBJ2-4

DNA: TGTGCCACCGATACAGGGCACTACGAGCAGTACTTC
CDR3: CATDTGHYEQYF
size: -
D: -
V: TRBV28
J: TRBJ2-7

DNA: TGTGCCAGCAGCCTCCGGCCTCGACAGAGCTCCTACAATGAGCAGTTCTTC
CDR3: CASSLRPRQSSYNEQFF
size: few
D: -
V: TRBV7-9
J: TRBJ2-1

DNA: TGTGCCAGCACCGAGGGATATAGCAATCAGCCCCAGCATTTT
CDR3: CASTEGYSNQPQHF
size: few
D: -
V: TRBV6-1
J: TRBJ1-5

DNA: TGTGCCAGCAGCCGGGGACAGGATAATTCACCCCTCCACTTT
CDR3: CASSRGQDNSPLHF
size: few
D: TRBD1
V: TRBV7-9
J: TRBJ1-6

DNA: TGTGCCAGCAGCCCGACGAGGGCATTGGGCACTGAAGCTTTCTTT
CDR3: CASSPTRALGTEAFF
size: few
D: -
V: TRBV14
J: TRBJ1-1